This TCR beta chain was profiled in a study of memory CD4+ T cells and cytomegalovirus serostatus. Study findings and constraints: Suggested: most of the CMV-linked TCR signature lies in CD4+ memory cells.

V lost 0 bases, J lost 0 bases, and 15 bases lay in between. This CDR3 has 17 residues. Germline V CDR1 and CDR2: SGHRS, YFSETQ. In its sample, this clone was seen a few times. Its antigen is not known. The table came from immunoSEQ multiplex PCR; TCRdb's copy has only in-frame clones and leaves some out. In the table there are approximately 46,000 clones, 70% to 75% of which are singletons. Single viable CD3+CD4+CD8-CD45RO+ cells were sorted as the memory CD4+ T cells. This chain links TRBV5-1 with TRBJ1-1; D not certain. Source material: memory CD4+ T cells from blood. The receptor comes from an adult in good health and CMV-seropositive. This CDR3 is CASSLVGGSSMNTEAFF. CDR3 DNA: TGCGCCAGCAGCTTGGTGGGCGGATCCTCCATGAACACTGAAGCTTTCTTT.